This T cell receptor (beta chain) comes out of a study of blood T cell repertoires in COVID-19. The overall study: Sites in the United States, Italy and Spain provided acute and convalescent COVID-19 samples.

The method was immunoSEQ multiplex PCR; TCRdb's version includes in-frame clones alone and lacks a portion of them. In the table there are around 130,000 clones, around 81% of which are singletons. Sequences were obtained from peripheral blood. This TCR derives from a man between 35 and 55 years old with active or convalescent COVID-19.

CDR3 sequence: CASSLVSGWKNYGYTF. CDR3 coding DNA: TGTGCCAGCAGCTTAGTTTCGGGATGGAAAAACTATGGCTACACCTTC. The genes are TRBV11-2 and TRBJ1-2; D gene ambiguous. Germline CDR1 reads SGHAT; CDR2 reads FQNNGV. The V end was cut by 1 base, the J end by 2 bases, with 14 bases between. The CDR3 consists of 16 residues.